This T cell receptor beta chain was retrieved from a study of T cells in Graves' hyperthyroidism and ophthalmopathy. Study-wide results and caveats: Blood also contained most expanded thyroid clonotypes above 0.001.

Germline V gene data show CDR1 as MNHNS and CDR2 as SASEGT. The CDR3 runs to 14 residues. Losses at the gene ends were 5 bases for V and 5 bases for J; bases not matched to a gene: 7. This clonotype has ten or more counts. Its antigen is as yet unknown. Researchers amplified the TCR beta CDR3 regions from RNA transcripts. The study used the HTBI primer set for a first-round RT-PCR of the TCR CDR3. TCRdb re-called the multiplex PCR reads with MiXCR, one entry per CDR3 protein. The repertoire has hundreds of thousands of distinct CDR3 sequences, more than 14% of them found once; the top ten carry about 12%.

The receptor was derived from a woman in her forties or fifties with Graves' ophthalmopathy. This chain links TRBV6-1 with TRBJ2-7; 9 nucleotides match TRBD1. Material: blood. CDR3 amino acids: CASSTRDRVHEQYF. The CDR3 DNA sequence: TGTGCCAGCAGTACCCGGGACAGGGTTCACGAGCAGTACTTC.